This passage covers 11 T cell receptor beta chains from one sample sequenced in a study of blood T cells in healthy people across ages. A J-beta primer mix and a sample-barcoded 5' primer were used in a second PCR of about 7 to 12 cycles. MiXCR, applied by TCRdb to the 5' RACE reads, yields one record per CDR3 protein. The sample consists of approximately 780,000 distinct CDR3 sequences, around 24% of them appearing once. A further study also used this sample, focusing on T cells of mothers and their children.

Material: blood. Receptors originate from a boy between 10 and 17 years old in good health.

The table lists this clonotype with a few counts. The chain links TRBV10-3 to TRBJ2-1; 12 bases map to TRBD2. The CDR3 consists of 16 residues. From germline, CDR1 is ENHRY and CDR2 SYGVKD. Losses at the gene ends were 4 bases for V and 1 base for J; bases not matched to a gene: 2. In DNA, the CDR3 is TGTGCCATCAGTGCTAGCGGGGGGGAGTCCTACAATGAGCAGTTCTTC. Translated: CAISASGGESYNEQFF.

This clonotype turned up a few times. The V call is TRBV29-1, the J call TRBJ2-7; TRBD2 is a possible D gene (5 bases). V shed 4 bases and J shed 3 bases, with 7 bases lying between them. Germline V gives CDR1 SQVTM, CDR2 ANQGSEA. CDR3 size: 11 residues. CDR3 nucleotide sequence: TGCAGCGTTGGGGGAGACTACGAGCAGTACTTC. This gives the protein CSVGGDYEQYF.

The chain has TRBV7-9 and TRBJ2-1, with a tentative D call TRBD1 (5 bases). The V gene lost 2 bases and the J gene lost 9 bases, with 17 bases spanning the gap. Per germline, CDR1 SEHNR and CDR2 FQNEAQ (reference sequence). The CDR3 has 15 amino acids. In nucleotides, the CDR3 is TGTGCCAGCAGCTTACGGTCAGGGCGTACGGCTGAGCAGTTCTTC. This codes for CASSLRSGRTAEQFF.

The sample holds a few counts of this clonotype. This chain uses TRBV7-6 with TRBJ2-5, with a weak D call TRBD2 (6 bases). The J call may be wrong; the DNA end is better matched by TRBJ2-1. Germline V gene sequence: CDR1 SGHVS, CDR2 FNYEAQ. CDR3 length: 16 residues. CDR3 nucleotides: TGTGCCAGCAGCTTAATGGTCGCGGGGCCCTACAATGAGCAGTTCTTC. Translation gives CASSLMVAGPYNEQFF.

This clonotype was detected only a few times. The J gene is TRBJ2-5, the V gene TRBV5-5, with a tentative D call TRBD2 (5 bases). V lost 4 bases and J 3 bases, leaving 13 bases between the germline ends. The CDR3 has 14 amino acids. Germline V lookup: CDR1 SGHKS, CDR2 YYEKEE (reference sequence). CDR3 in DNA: TGTGCCAGCAGCCCGAGGGTATTCGAAGAGACCCAGTACTTC. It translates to CASSPRVFEETQYF.

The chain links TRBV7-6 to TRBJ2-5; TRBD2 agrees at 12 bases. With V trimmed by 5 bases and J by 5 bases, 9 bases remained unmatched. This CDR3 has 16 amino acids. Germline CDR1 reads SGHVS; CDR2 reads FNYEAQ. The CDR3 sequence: CASSDRLAGVVETQYF. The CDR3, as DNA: TGTGCCAGCAGCGATAGACTAGCGGGGGTTGTGGAGACCCAGTACTTC. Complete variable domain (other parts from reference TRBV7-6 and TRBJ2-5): GAGVSQSPRYKVTKRGQDVALRCDPISGHVSLYWYRQALGQGPEFLTYFNYEAQQDKSGLPNDRFSAERPEGSISTLTIQRTEQRDSAMYRCASSDRLAGVVETQYFGPGTRLLVL.

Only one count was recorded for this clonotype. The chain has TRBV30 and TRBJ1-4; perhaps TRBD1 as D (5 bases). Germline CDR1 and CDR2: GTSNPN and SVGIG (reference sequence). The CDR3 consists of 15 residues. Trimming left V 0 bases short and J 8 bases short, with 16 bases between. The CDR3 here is CAWSVGAGTDEKLFF. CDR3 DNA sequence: TGTGCCTGGAGTGTAGGGGCAGGGACGGACGAAAAACTGTTTTTT.

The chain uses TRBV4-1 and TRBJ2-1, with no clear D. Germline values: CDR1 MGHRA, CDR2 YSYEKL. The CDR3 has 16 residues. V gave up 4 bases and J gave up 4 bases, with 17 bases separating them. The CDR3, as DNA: TGCGCCAGCAGCCCTATACTGCCAGTCCCATACAATGAGCAGTTCTTC. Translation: CASSPILPVPYNEQFF.

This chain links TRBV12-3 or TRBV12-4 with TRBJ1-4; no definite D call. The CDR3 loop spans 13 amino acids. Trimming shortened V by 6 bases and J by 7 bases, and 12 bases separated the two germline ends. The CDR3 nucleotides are TGTGCCAGCAGCTCGATCTCAGCTGAAAAACTGTTTTTT. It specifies CASSSISAEKLFF.

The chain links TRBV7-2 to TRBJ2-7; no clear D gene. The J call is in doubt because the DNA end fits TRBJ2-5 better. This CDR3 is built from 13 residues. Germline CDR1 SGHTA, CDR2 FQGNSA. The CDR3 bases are TGTGCCAGCAGCTTGACTGGGAAGGGGACCCAGTACTTC. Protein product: CASSLTGKGTQYF.

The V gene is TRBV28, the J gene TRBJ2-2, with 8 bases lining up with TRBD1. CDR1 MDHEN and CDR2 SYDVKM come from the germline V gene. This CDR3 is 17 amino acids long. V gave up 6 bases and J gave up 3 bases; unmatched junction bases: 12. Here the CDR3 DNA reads TGTGCCAGCAGCTGGAAATGGGGACAGGCGGACACCGGGGAGCTGTTTTTT. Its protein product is CASSWKWGQADTGELFF.